The clone carrying this T cell receptor (beta chain) was seen a few times. The data were taken from a study of early T cells in non-severe SARS-CoV-2 infection. TCRdb used MiXCR to reprocess the 5' RACE reads, holding one entry per CDR3 protein. The sample lists about 40,000 distinct CDR3 sequences; over 4% were seen once. The source material was whole blood. This sequence was found in an adult who was a healthcare worker with PCR-confirmed SARS-CoV-2 infection or an uninfected control (not recorded which).

The CDR3 reads CASSGLAGGTEQFF. DNA of the CDR3: TGTGCCAGCAGTGGACTAGCGGGGGGCACTGAGCAGTTCTTC. The V and J genes are TRBV6-1 and TRBJ2-1, with 13 bases aligning to TRBD2. CDR3 length: 14 amino acids. Unmatched junction bases numbered 3, after V lost 4 bases and J lost 9 bases. Germline V gene data show CDR1 as MNHNS and CDR2 as SASEGT.